Following are 29 T cell receptor beta chains from one sample sequenced in a study of OX40 agonist ivuxolimab in advanced cancers. Data came from immunoSEQ multiplex PCR; TCRdb stores just in-frame clones and leaves some out. The sample contains 25,000 to 30,000 clones, around 79% of which appear only once. The sample was CD4+ or CD8+ T cells sorted from blood, taken in a trial of the OX40 agonist ivuxolimab. Source of these receptors: an adult with an advanced solid tumor such as melanoma, head and neck, liver or kidney cancer.

V is TRBV19 and J is TRBJ1-1; 9 bases match TRBD1. The length of the CDR3 is 13 residues. Trimming removed 3 bases from V and 6 bases from J; junction bases left unmatched: 2. In germline, CDR1 is LNHDA, CDR2 SQIVND (reference sequence). The CDR3 DNA is TGTGCCAGTAGTATGGGACAGGGTTCTGAAGCTTTCTTT. Translation: CASSMGQGSEAFF.

J is TRBJ1-1 and V is TRBV30; no reliable D call. The CDR3 covers 12 residues. Per the germline V gene, CDR1 is GTSNPN and CDR2 is SVGIG (reference sequence). Trimming cost V 4 bases and J 6 bases, with 12 bases left between them. The CDR3 protein is CAWTPGGAEAFF. For the CDR3, the DNA is TGTGCCTGGACCCCTGGTGGAGCTGAAGCTTTCTTT.

The chain links TRBV11-2 to TRBJ2-7, with D possibly matching TRBD1 (6 bases). Germline V gene data show CDR1 as SGHAT and CDR2 as FQNNGV. V gave up 6 bases and J gave up 2 bases, with 17 bases separating them. The CDR3 consists of 15 residues. The CDR3 coding sequence is TGTGCCAGCAGATCAACAGGGACATACACCTACGAGCAGTACTTC. Translating gives CASRSTGTYTYEQYF.

The chain links TRBV13 to TRBJ1-3; 8 bases align to TRBD1. Trimming took 5 bases from V and 8 from J; bases not matched to a gene: 5. Germline V gene data show CDR1 as PRHDT and CDR2 as FYEKMQ (reference sequence). The CDR3 runs 13 residues. This CDR3 reads CASSRGQGDTIYF. The DNA for the CDR3 is TGTGCCAGCAGCCGAGGACAGGGTGACACCATATATTTT.

V is TRBV2 and J is TRBJ1-2; D is possibly TRBD1 (5 bases). Trimming stripped 3 bases from V and 2 bases from J, with 7 bases between. CDR1 and CDR2 (germline): SNHLY, FYNNEI. The length of the CDR3 is 13 residues. The CDR3 reads CASSEGRNYGYTF. The CDR3 nucleotides read TGTGCCAGCAGTGAGGGACGGAACTATGGCTACACCTTC.

V is TRBV2 and J is TRBJ2-3, with D perhaps TRBD2 (6 bases). The CDR3 runs to 18 residues. V was pared by 0 bases and J by 4 bases, with 20 bases between. From germline, CDR1 is SNHLY and CDR2 FYNNEI. The CDR3 DNA follows: TGTGCCAGCAGTGAAGCGAAAGGAGGCGGGATAGGCCCAGATACGCAGTATTTT. As protein: CASSEAKGGGIGPDTQYF.

The chain is built from TRBV11-2 and TRBJ2-5; D remains unclear. Germline assignment: CDR1 SGHAT and CDR2 FQNNGV. CDR3 length: 15 amino acids. Trimming removed 5 bases at V and 1 base at J, with 14 bases between. The CDR3 DNA reads as TGTGCCAGCAGCCCAACTTGGGGTGGCCAAGAGACCCAGTACTTC. Translating gives CASSPTWGGQETQYF.

This clone was found a few times. The chain has TRBV28 and TRBJ2-3, with TRBD1 matching 7 bases. CDR3 length equals 15 residues. Looked up from germline, CDR1 is MDHEN and CDR2 is SYDVKM. V shed 3 bases, J shed 4 bases, and the junction held 7 bases outside the gene matches. The CDR3, as DNA: TGTGCCAGCAGTTTCCTCGACAGGGACCCAGATACGCAGTATTTT. Amino acid sequence: CASSFLDRDPDTQYF. The full variable domain, its missing parts supplied by reference TRBV28 and TRBJ2-3, is DVKVTQSSRYLVKRTGEKVFLECVQDMDHENMFWYRQDPGLGLRLIYFSYDVKMKEKGDIPEGYSVSREKKERFSLILESASTNQTSMYLCASSFLDRDPDTQYFGPGTRLTVL.

This chain joins TRBV7-3 and TRBJ1-1; weak D call: TRBD1 (5 bases). Looked up from germline, CDR1 is SGHTA and CDR2 is FQGTGA. The CDR3 loop spans 15 amino acids. The germline V and J ends were trimmed by 0 bases and 3 bases, with 11 bases remaining between them. For the CDR3, the DNA is TGTGCCAGCAGCTTAACATCCGGGGGGGACACTGAAGCTTTCTTT. Protein sequence: CASSLTSGGDTEAFF. The entire variable domain, with the rest obtained from reference TRBV7-3 and TRBJ1-1, is as follows: GAGVSQTPSNKVTEKGKYVELRCDPISGHTALYWYRQSLGQGPEFLIYFQGTGAADDSGLPNDRFFAVRPEGSVSTLKIQRTERGDSAVYLCASSLTSGGDTEAFFGQGTRLTVV.

This clone was observed a single time. The V and J genes are TRBV27 and TRBJ1-1; D remains ambiguous. The V gene lost 6 bases and the J gene lost 9 bases, with 14 bases spanning the gap. Germline CDR1 MNHEY, CDR2 SMNVEV (reference sequence). CDR3 length: 12 amino acids. CDR3: CASSPRFRQAFF. In nucleotides, the CDR3 is TGTGCCAGCAGCCCCAGGTTCCGGCAAGCTTTCTTT.

Judged by abundance, this clone is medium-sized (0.01 to 0.1%). The genes are TRBV11-3 and TRBJ2-2; D perhaps matches TRBD1 (5 bases). V was shortened by 3 bases and J by 4 bases, with 9 bases between the two germline ends. The germline CDR1 and CDR2 sequences are SGHNT and YENEEA. CDR3 length equals 14 residues. This CDR3 is CASSFRTSTGELFF. The CDR3 DNA sequence: TGTGCCAGCAGCTTTAGGACATCCACCGGGGAGCTGTTTTTT. The full variable domain, its missing parts supplied by reference TRBV11-3 and TRBJ2-2, is EAGVVQSPRYKIIEKKQPVAFWCNPISGHNTLYWYLQNLGQGPELLIRYENEEAVDDSQLPKDRFSAERLKGVDSTLKIQPAELGDSAVYLCASSFRTSTGELFFGEGSRLTVL.

This clone occurred once. V and J are TRBV11-3 and TRBJ2-1; TRBD1 aligns across 11 bases. Germline CDR1 and CDR2: SGHNT and YENEEA. This CDR3 is built from 17 residues. The trim removed 0 bases at V and 0 bases at J, leaving 1 base unmatched. In DNA, the CDR3 is TGTGCCAGCAGCTTAGAAGGGACAGGGGGCTCCTACAATGAGCAGTTCTTC. Translation gives CASSLEGTGGSYNEQFF.

This chain joins TRBV7-8 and TRBJ2-5; D remains ambiguous. Germline lookup yields CDR1 SGHVS and CDR2 FQNEAQ. Deletions cut 1 base from V and 5 bases from J, with 11 bases between. This CDR3 contains 14 residues. The CDR3 loop is CASSLVWVLETQYF. The CDR3 DNA is TGTGCCAGCAGCTTAGTATGGGTTTTGGAGACCCAGTACTTC.

There are a few counts of this clone. This chain joins TRBV30 and TRBJ1-1; TRBD1 might be the D (5 bases). Germline loops: CDR1 GTSNPN, CDR2 SVGIG (reference sequence). CDR3 size: 12 residues. Trimming cost V 8 bases and J 2 bases, with 12 bases left between them. This chain's CDR3 is CAHGQGNTEAFF. CDR3 nucleotides: TGTGCCCATGGGCAGGGAAACACTGAAGCTTTCTTT.

The chain carries TRBV9 and TRBJ2-1; TRBD2 matches 9 bases. CDR3 size: 14 residues. CDR1 is SGDLS and CDR2 is YYNGEE in the germline V gene. V gave up 2 bases and J gave up 5 bases; unmatched junction bases: 2. The CDR3 loop reads CASSVGTSNNEQFF. The DNA for the CDR3 is TGTGCCAGCAGCGTCGGGACTAGCAACAATGAGCAGTTCTTC.

This clone was seen once. V gene TRBV30 combines with J gene TRBJ2-2; D not certain. The CDR3 is 14 residues long. Germline V lookup: CDR1 GTSNPN, CDR2 SVGIG (reference sequence). Trimming pared 0 bases from V and 4 bases from J, leaving 9 bases between. CDR3 bases: TGTGCCTGGAGTGTACTTGCGAGCACCGGGGAGCTGTTTTTT. As protein: CAWSVLASTGELFF.

This clone was found many times. The chain recombines TRBV19 with TRBJ2-7; D is unresolved. The V end was cut by 5 bases, the J end by 2 bases, with 16 bases between. CDR1 is LNHDA and CDR2 is SQIVND in the germline V gene (reference sequence). The CDR3 spans 15 residues. CDR3 DNA: TGTGCCAGTAGTTTGACGGCTTCTCCAACCTACGAGCAGTACTTC. Encoded protein: CASSLTASPTYEQYF.

The chain links TRBV10-2 to TRBJ1-1; D is ambiguous. Germline V CDR1 and CDR2: WSHSY, SAAADI. The V end lost 4 bases, the J end lost 6 bases, and 6 bases lay between the germline ends. The CDR3 spans 11 residues. CDR3 nucleotides: TGCGCCAGCAGTGTTGGAGCTGAAGCTTTCTTT. Its translation is CASSVGAEAFF.

This sequence joins TRBV7-6 and TRBJ2-7, with 8 positions matching TRBD1. The length of the CDR3 is 16 residues. In germline, CDR1 is SGHVS, CDR2 FNYEAQ. The trim removed 0 bases at V and 3 bases at J, leaving 7 bases unmatched. In DNA, the CDR3 is TGTGCCAGCAGCTTAGCTCCGGGACAGGAGAACTACGAGCAGTACTTC. It yields the protein CASSLAPGQENYEQYF. The complete variable domain, with remaining parts taken from reference TRBV7-6 and TRBJ2-7, reads GAGVSQSPRYKVTKRGQDVALRCDPISGHVSLYWYRQALGQGPEFLTYFNYEAQQDKSGLPNDRFSAERPEGSISTLTIQRTEQRDSAMYRCASSLAPGQENYEQYFGPGTRLTVT.

This clone was found a few times. The rearrangement links TRBV5-1 to TRBJ1-1, with D unresolved. Trimming removed 3 bases at V and 9 bases at J, with 9 bases between. Per germline, CDR1 SGHRS and CDR2 YFSETQ. The CDR3 spans 11 residues. CDR3 in amino acids: CASSCIPKAFF. The CDR3 region has the DNA TGCGCCAGCAGCTGCATTCCAAAAGCTTTCTTT.

A few counts support this clone. The chain employs TRBV10-1 and TRBJ1-4; the match to TRBD1 covers 8 bases. CDR1 and CDR2 from the germline V gene are WNHNN and SYGVQD (reference sequence). The junction had 5 bases not matched to a gene; V was cut back by 7 bases and J by 7 bases. The CDR3 sequence is 13 residues long. This CDR3 reads CASTDRVSEKLFF. The CDR3 coding sequence is TGCGCCAGCACGGACAGGGTCAGTGAAAAACTGTTTTTT.

The V and J genes are TRBV19 and TRBJ2-6, with a tentative D call TRBD2 (5 bases). CDR1 is LNHDA and CDR2 is SQIVND in the germline V gene (reference sequence). V gave up 5 bases and J gave up 0 bases, with 17 bases separating them. There are 18 residues in the CDR3. The DNA of the CDR3 is TGTGCCAGTAGTGAGGAGCGGAACTGGCACTCTGGGGCCAACGTCCTGACTTTC. It specifies CASSEERNWHSGANVLTF.

The chain carries TRBV21-1 and TRBJ2-5; the table's TRBD1 call for D was not verified on the DNA. TRBV21-1 is a pseudogene. The CDR3 spans 15 residues. CDR3 in DNA: TGTGCCAGCAGCACGCAGACAGGGCGGGCGAAGACCCAGTACTTC. It yields the protein CASSTQTGRAKTQYF.

The rearrangement joins TRBV9 to TRBJ1-1; 10 bases are shared with TRBD1. The CDR3 length is 13 residues. Germline V CDR1 and CDR2: SGDLS, YYNGEE. Trimming took 3 bases from V and 6 from J; bases not matched to a gene: 2. The DNA of the CDR3 is TGTGCCAGCAGCGGACAGGGGGCGCCTGAAGCTTTCTTT. This translates into CASSGQGAPEAFF.

The chain combines TRBV7-9 with TRBJ2-5; 9 bases are shared with TRBD2. The CDR3 extends over 14 amino acids. V trimming: 2 bases; J trimming: 9 bases; junction bases outside the gene matches: 7. Germline assignment: CDR1 SEHNR and CDR2 FQNEAQ (reference sequence). The CDR3 DNA reads TGTGCCAGCAGCTTATCGGGACTAGCTGTGTCCCAGTACTTC. Protein: CASSLSGLAVSQYF.

This chain links TRBV5-6 with TRBJ2-7; no definite D call. Deletions cut 3 bases from V and 0 bases from J, with 13 bases between. Germline V gene lookup returns CDR1 SGHDT and CDR2 YYEEEE. This CDR3 spans 15 amino acids. CDR3 region: CASSSFDGNSYEQYF. CDR3 in DNA: TGTGCCAGCAGCTCGTTTGACGGCAACTCCTACGAGCAGTACTTC.

This clone was seen only once. The chain combines TRBV4-2 with TRBJ2-3; 10 nucleotides line up with TRBD2. There are 19 residues in the CDR3. Trimming took 4 bases from V and 4 from J; bases not matched to a gene: 17. CDR1 is LGHNA and CDR2 is YNFKEQ in the germline V gene. The CDR3 bases are TGTGCCAGCAGCCCCCAGGAGGTCCCGGAGCGGGGGGGCGCAGATACGCAGTATTTT. Protein: CASSPQEVPERGGADTQYF.

The J gene is TRBJ1-2, the V gene TRBV6-6, with D maybe TRBD1 (6 bases). There are 13 residues in the CDR3. The V gene lost 8 bases and the J gene lost 8 bases, with 18 bases spanning the gap. Germline loops: CDR1 MNHNY, CDR2 SVGAGI (reference sequence). The CDR3 loop is CASDTGRGYGYTF. The DNA of the CDR3 is TGTGCCAGCGATACCGGCAGGGGATACGGCTACACCTTC.

A few counts support this clone. As DNA, the CDR3 is TGTGCCAGCAGTGCCTACCCCCCTGGACAGGGTAGGGATGAGCAGTTCTTC. It yields the protein CASSAYPPGQGRDEQFF. The chain couples TRBV6-1 to TRBJ2-1, with TRBD1 matching 8 bases. CDR1 is MNHNS and CDR2 is SASEGT in the germline V gene. CDR3 length equals 17 residues. The junction had 16 bases not matched to a gene; V was cut back by 4 bases and J by 8 bases.